This passage covers 26 T cell receptor beta chains from one sample sequenced in a study of cytomegalovirus exposure and HLA in healthy donors. The PCR was carried out with 60 Vbeta primers and 13 Jbeta primers. Libraries were prepared by immunoSEQ multiplex PCR; TCRdb keeps only in-frame clonotypes and omits some of them. The table lists about 110,000 clones, 70% to 80% of them singletons, with over 2.5% in the top ten. The sample consisted of PBMCs. These receptors came from a man aged 50-59 years in good health and CMV-seropositive.

The V call is TRBV30, the J call TRBJ2-1; 9 bases match TRBD2. The V gene's germline CDR1 is GTSNPN and CDR2 SVGIG (reference sequence). This CDR3 has 15 amino acids. V lost 1 base and J lost 3; bases outside the gene matches: 4. The CDR3 bases are TGTGCCTGGAGTGAACTAGCGGGTCGCTACAATGAGCAGTTCTTC. Translation gives CAWSELAGRYNEQFF.

V is TRBV5-1 and J is TRBJ2-7, with 15 positions matching TRBD2. Per the germline V gene, CDR1 is SGHRS and CDR2 is YFSETQ. The length of the CDR3 is 14 residues. Unmatched junction bases numbered 7, after V lost 4 bases and J lost 11 bases. The CDR3 is CASSQGLAGGSEYF. CDR3 coding DNA: TGCGCCAGCAGCCAGGGACTAGCGGGGGGTTCAGAGTACTTC.

The chain combines TRBV2 with TRBJ1-1; no reliable D call. The CDR3 has 15 residues. The ends were cut back, 6 bases at V and 2 bases at J, with 16 bases in the middle. Germline CDR1 is SNHLY and CDR2 is FYNNEI. The CDR3 loop is CASRFSARTNTEAFF. The CDR3 DNA sequence: TGTGCCAGCAGGTTTTCAGCCAGGACTAACACTGAAGCTTTCTTT.

The chain has TRBV2 and TRBJ2-7; no clear D gene. V lost 3 bases and J 7 bases, leaving 16 bases between the germline ends. The CDR3 totals 14 residues. Germline CDR1 and CDR2: SNHLY and FYNNEI. CDR3 in amino acids: CASSEWLPPGEQYF. The CDR3 DNA sequence: TGTGCCAGCAGTGAGTGGCTCCCGCCTGGTGAGCAGTACTTC.

The chain uses TRBV5-1 and TRBJ2-7; 12 nucleotides align to TRBD1. Germline-derived CDR1 and CDR2 are SGHRS and YFSETQ. The CDR3 sequence is 14 residues long. The V segment lost 2 bases and the J segment 7 bases; nucleotides outside the gene matches: 4. The CDR3 protein is CASSFRDRGLEQYF. The CDR3, as DNA: TGCGCCAGCAGCTTCCGGGACAGGGGGCTTGAGCAGTACTTC.

The chain uses TRBV2 and TRBJ1-2, with D uncertain. This CDR3 has 13 residues. The ends were cut back, 7 bases at V and 2 bases at J, with 11 bases in the middle. Germline-derived CDR1 and CDR2 are SNHLY and FYNNEI. In DNA form, the CDR3 reads TGTGCCAGCACGATGACTTTAAACTATGGCTACACCTTC. It is translated as CASTMTLNYGYTF.

CDR3 region: CASSDLAGGSEQYF. The DNA for the CDR3 is TGTGCCAGCAGTGACCTAGCGGGAGGAAGCGAGCAGTACTTC. This chain uses TRBV2 with TRBJ2-7; 11 bases map to TRBD2. J lost 6 bases, V lost 3 bases, and 4 bases had no gene match. The CDR3 is 14 amino acids. Germline V lookup: CDR1 SNHLY, CDR2 FYNNEI.

This clone was observed once. At one boundary the junction diverges from the germline segment, which might be a read error. This chain connects TRBV18 to TRBJ2-7; TRBD1 matches 7 bases. This CDR3 is 13 amino acids long. Germline lookup yields CDR1 KGHSH and CDR2 LQKENI. The CDR3 sequence is CASSPRQGSEKDF. Written as DNA, the CDR3 is TGTGCCAGCTCACCAAGACAGGGCAGCGAGAAGGACTTC.

This rearrangement joins TRBV5-4 to TRBJ2-3, with 9 bases fitting TRBD1. V lost 5 bases to trimming and J lost 0 bases; unmatched junction nucleotides: 10. Germline V gene lookup returns CDR1 SGHNT and CDR2 YYREEE (reference sequence). The CDR3 totals 17 residues. CDR3 coding DNA: TGTGCCAGCAGGGCCGGGACAGGGAAATCTAGCACAGATACGCAGTATTTT. The encoded protein is CASRAGTGKSSTDTQYF.

This clone was counted between two and nine times. The gene calls are TRBV6-4 and TRBJ1-1; 9 positions agree with TRBD1. CDR3 size: 16 residues. The V segment lost 3 bases and the J segment 3 bases; nucleotides outside the gene matches: 8. Germline values: CDR1 MRHNA, CDR2 SNTAGT. CDR3 sequence (DNA): TGTGCCAGCAGTGAAAGCCCGGGACAGGGCCACACTGAAGCTTTCTTT. Translated, it gives CASSESPGQGHTEAFF.

The chain has TRBV2 and TRBJ1-5, with 7 positions matching TRBD1. The CDR3 is 16 amino acids. The germline gives CDR1 SNHLY, CDR2 FYNNEI. The V and J ends lost 4 bases and 0 bases, in that order; junction bases with no gene match: 6. CDR3 residues: CASSGGTVDSNQPQHF. The CDR3 region has the DNA TGTGCCAGCAGTGGGGGGACAGTCGATAGCAATCAGCCCCAGCATTTT.

The table lists this clone with a few counts. The rearrangement links TRBV2 to TRBJ2-3; 7 bases agree with TRBD2. The trim removed 6 bases at V and 4 bases at J, leaving 13 bases unmatched. Per germline, CDR1 SNHLY and CDR2 FYNNEI. The CDR3 runs 16 residues. The CDR3 nucleotides read TGTGCCAGCAGGCGGGGTCCGGGAGGAGGTCCAGATACGCAGTATTTT. It specifies CASRRGPGGGPDTQYF.

V is TRBV10-3 and J is TRBJ1-3, with a tentative D call TRBD1 (6 bases). V was shortened by 3 bases and J by 0 bases, with 9 bases between the two germline ends. Germline CDR1 ENHRY, CDR2 SYGVKD. The CDR3 has 15 residues. CDR3 coding DNA: TGTGCCATCAGTGAACAGGGTGGCTCTGGAAACACCATATATTTT. As protein: CAISEQGGSGNTIYF.

This clone was counted once. The CDR3 coding sequence is TGTGCCAGCAGTGAAACGGGGGGTAGGGGCACTGAAGCTTTCTTT. Translation gives CASSETGGRGTEAFF. J is TRBJ1-1 and V is TRBV2, with D possibly being TRBD1 (5 bases). Trimming pared 2 bases from V and 4 bases from J, leaving 14 bases between. The CDR3 consists of 15 residues. Germline V gene lookup returns CDR1 SNHLY and CDR2 FYNNEI.

V and J are TRBV27 and TRBJ2-5; D is ambiguous. The CDR3 is 13 amino acids. Germline lookup yields CDR1 MNHEY and CDR2 SMNVEV (reference sequence). V was pared by 5 bases and J by 2 bases, with 9 bases between. The CDR3 spells CASSPRSQETQYF. Written as DNA, the CDR3 is TGTGCCAGCAGTCCCCGTTCGCAAGAGACCCAGTACTTC.

This clone came up a few times. The J gene is TRBJ1-1, the V gene TRBV5-4; a possible D gene is TRBD1 (6 bases). Germline lookup yields CDR1 SGHNT and CDR2 YYREEE (reference sequence). This CDR3 comprises 15 residues. V shed 4 bases and J shed 6 bases, with 19 bases lying between them. CDR3 region: CASSPGGGGGAEAFF. CDR3 sequence (DNA): TGTGCCAGCAGCCCGGGAGGGGGAGGTGGGGCTGAAGCTTTCTTT.

This rearrangement joins TRBV29-1 to TRBJ1-1, with TRBD1 identical over 8 bases. The CDR3 covers 14 residues. Germline V gene lookup returns CDR1 SQVTM and CDR2 ANQGSEA. V lost 6 bases and J lost 1; bases outside the gene matches: 7. CDR3 in amino acids: CSVGSTGGNTEAFF. The CDR3 DNA is TGCAGCGTGGGGTCAACAGGGGGGAACACTGAAGCTTTCTTT.

This chain uses TRBV7-9 with TRBJ2-5; 7 bases fit TRBD2. This CDR3 has 14 amino acids. With V trimmed by 1 base and J by 5 bases, 4 bases remained unmatched. Looked up from germline, CDR1 is SEHNR and CDR2 is FQNEAQ (reference sequence). The CDR3 is CASSLVGGKETQYF. The CDR3 DNA reads TGTGCCAGCAGCTTAGTGGGGGGGAAGGAGACCCAGTACTTC.

The chain recombines TRBV5-4 with TRBJ2-1; TRBD2 is a possible D gene (5 bases). The V end was cut by 3 bases, the J end by 9 bases, with 19 bases between. The CDR3 is made up of 15 amino acids. Looked up from germline, CDR1 is SGHNT and CDR2 is YYREEE (reference sequence). CDR3 coding DNA: TGTGCCAGCAGCTCCCTCCTAACTAGTGTCGGTGAGCAGTTCTTC. Residues: CASSSLLTSVGEQFF.

The rearrangement joins TRBV7-2 to TRBJ2-7; 12 bases match TRBD2. This CDR3 is built from 16 residues. J gave up 5 bases and V 5 bases, and 10 bases lay outside the gene matches. Germline assignment: CDR1 SGHTA and CDR2 FQGNSA. CDR3 in DNA: TGTGCCAGCAGCCCTAGCGGGGGGGAGTTGGGGGACGAGCAGTACTTC. It specifies CASSPSGGELGDEQYF.

The chain couples TRBV9 to TRBJ2-7; 8 nucleotides line up with TRBD2. The CDR3 spans 14 residues. Germline CDR1 SGDLS, CDR2 YYNGEE. Germline trimming cut 0 bases from V and 3 bases from J; bases unmatched to any gene: 2. CDR3 sequence reads: CASSVVAGGYEQYF. The CDR3 region has the DNA TGTGCCAGCAGCGTAGTGGCGGGGGGCTACGAGCAGTACTTC.

The V gene is TRBV7-9, the J gene TRBJ2-1; D might be TRBD2 (5 bases). Germline lookup yields CDR1 SEHNR and CDR2 FQNEAQ (reference sequence). The V gene lost 5 bases and the J gene lost 10 bases, with 12 bases spanning the gap. CDR3 length equals 12 residues. This CDR3 is CASSRGLQEQFF. The CDR3 DNA reads as TGTGCCAGCAGCCGCGGGCTTCAGGAGCAGTTCTTC.

The chain is built from TRBV7-2 and TRBJ2-7, with TRBD1 as a possible D gene (5 bases). The V gene's germline CDR1 is SGHTA and CDR2 FQGNSA. The CDR3 extends over 16 amino acids. V was clipped by 1 base and J by 0 bases, with 13 bases between them. The chain's CDR3 is CASSLVDSPFSYEQYF. CDR3 nucleotide sequence: TGTGCCAGCAGCTTAGTCGACAGCCCGTTCTCCTACGAGCAGTACTTC.

The chain couples TRBV2 to TRBJ1-2; a weak D match, TRBD1 (5 bases). The CDR3 runs to 14 residues. Germline CDR1 and CDR2: SNHLY and FYNNEI. Between the trimmed V and J ends, which lost 7 bases and 7 bases, there was a span of 19 bases. The CDR3: CASKQDLSGVGYTF. In DNA form, the CDR3 reads TGTGCCAGCAAGCAAGATCTATCGGGGGTTGGCTACACCTTC.

This chain uses TRBV28 with TRBJ2-3, with 8 bases aligning to TRBD2. This CDR3 contains 14 residues. Trimming at V came to 3 bases and at J to 4 bases, leaving 3 bases not matched to a gene. Germline lookup yields CDR1 MDHEN and CDR2 SYDVKM. The CDR3 is CASSFRGGSDTQYF. In DNA form, the CDR3 reads TGTGCCAGCAGTTTTCGGGGGGGATCAGATACGCAGTATTTT.

The chain recombines TRBV7-6 with TRBJ2-7; D might be TRBD1 (6 bases). The V and J ends lost 4 bases and 0 bases respectively, with 13 bases between them. The CDR3 is made up of 15 amino acids. Germline V gene sequence: CDR1 SGHVS, CDR2 FNYEAQ. DNA for the CDR3: TGTGCCAGCAGCTCCGACGACAGGAACTCCTACGAGCAGTACTTC. It yields the protein CASSSDDRNSYEQYF.